Here is one TCR beta chain with its context. Its antigen is not identified. Autoimmune disease history or systemic immunosuppression led to patients being barred. This sample stems from a study of OX40 agonist ivuxolimab in advanced cancers. The overall study: Subjects had a mean age of approximately 60 years, with a range of roughly 23 to 79; around 80% were male. A history of anti-PD-1, anti-PD-L1 or anti-CTLA-4 therapy was acceptable, and approximately 40% had some. Study-wide findings and caveats: CD4+ and CD8+ blood T cells expanded clonally by week 6 at 0.1 to 3.0 mg/kg.

Method: immunoSEQ multiplex PCR; TCRdb's copy keeps in-frame clones and lacks some. The sample includes just over 60,000 clones, about 92% seen only once; the top ten take approximately 0.62%. Germline loops: CDR1 MNHEY, CDR2 SMNVEV (reference sequence). The V and J ends lost 2 bases and 2 bases respectively, with 4 bases between them. The CDR3 runs to 12 residues. The rearrangement joins TRBV27 to TRBJ2-7; D is unresolved. Sequencing used CD4+ or CD8+ T cells sorted from blood, obtained in a trial of the OX40 agonist ivuxolimab. This sequence originates from an adult with an advanced solid tumor such as melanoma, head and neck, liver or kidney cancer. CDR3 coding DNA: TGTGCCAGCAGTTTAAAGGCCTACGAGCAGTACTTC. It encodes CASSLKAYEQYF.